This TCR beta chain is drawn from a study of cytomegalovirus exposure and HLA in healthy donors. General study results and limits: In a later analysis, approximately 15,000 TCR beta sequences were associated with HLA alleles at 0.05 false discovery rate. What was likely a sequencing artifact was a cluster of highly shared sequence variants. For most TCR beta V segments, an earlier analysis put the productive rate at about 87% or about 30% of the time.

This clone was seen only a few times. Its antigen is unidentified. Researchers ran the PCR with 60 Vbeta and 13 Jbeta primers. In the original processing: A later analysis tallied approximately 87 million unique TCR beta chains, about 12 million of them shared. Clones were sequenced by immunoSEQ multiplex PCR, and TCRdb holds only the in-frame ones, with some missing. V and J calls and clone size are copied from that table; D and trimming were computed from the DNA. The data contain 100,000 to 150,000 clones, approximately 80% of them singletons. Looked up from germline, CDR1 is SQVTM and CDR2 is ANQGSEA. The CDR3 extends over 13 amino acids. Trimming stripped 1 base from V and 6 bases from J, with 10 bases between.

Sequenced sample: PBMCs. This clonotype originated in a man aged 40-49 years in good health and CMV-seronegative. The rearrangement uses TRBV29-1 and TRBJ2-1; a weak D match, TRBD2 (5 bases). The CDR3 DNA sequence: TGCAGCGTTGAAGTCTTTCGGGGCAATGAGCAGTTCTTC. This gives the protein CSVEVFRGNEQFF.